The entry below describes one T cell receptor beta chain. No antigen is known for it. Every bit of the isolated RNA underwent reverse transcription, so sequencing read expressed TCRB transcripts. Clones were sequenced by immunoSEQ multiplex PCR, and TCRdb holds only the in-frame ones, with some missing. Among under 850,000 clones listed, about an eighth were seen once. This sample was included in a study of beta chain features in type 1 diabetes. Study in general: In age, gender and cell yields, patients were similar to healthy donors. Broader study findings: Shortening of TCRB CDR3s, moderate but significant, appeared in all four CD4+ subsets of Type 1 diabetes patients. In cDNA sequencing, cells with high TCR expression could be over-represented. PCR might show a preference for shorter templates, equally across patients and controls. VDJ junctions from type 1 diabetes patients carried fewer insertions and larger deletions.

The germline gives CDR1 SGHTA, CDR2 FQGTGA. V was shortened by 6 bases and J by 7 bases, with 18 bases between the two germline ends. CDR3 size: 15 residues. Material: naive CD4+ T cells from blood. This sequence joins TRBV7-3 and TRBJ1-4, with a weak D call TRBD1 (6 bases). This TCR was recovered from a man aged 18 to 29 with type 1 diabetes. The CDR3 reads CASSSQGSRFEKLFF. CDR3 DNA: TGTGCCAGCAGTTCCCAGGGGAGTCGGTTTGAAAAACTGTTTTTT.